This T cell receptor (beta chain) was obtained from a study of cytomegalovirus exposure and HLA in healthy donors (dated by TCRdb to about 2017). For context, the study as a whole: An earlier analysis of approximately 590 of the donors reported 276 Gb of sequence data and 120 million or so unique TCR beta sequences from 150 million to 200 million T cells. An early release that covered about 640 HLA-typed donors contained approximately 300 gigabases of sequencing data and some 87 million unique TCR sequences. Among the roughly 400 genotyped donors, more than 70% belonged to the genetic ancestry cluster associated with self-reported Caucasian donors. The study aimed to test whether cataloging public T cell receptors could reveal signatures of past pathogen exposure. Using immunosequencing, the study profiled T cell repertoires from fewer than 700 subjects and related those repertoires to cytomegalovirus serostatus. Along with the approximately 600-subject first cohort, a separate validation cohort of approximately 110 different subjects was used. High-throughput TCR immunosequencing, statistical association of individual TCRs with disease status, and machine learning were combined to predict cytomegalovirus infection status. A later analysis re-analyzed previously published TCR beta repertoires from roughly 600 donors and added high-resolution HLA genotyping to study TCR occurrence patterns. In the later analysis, no new phenotypic data were used to find candidate immune exposures; instead, reliance was placed on TCR beta sequences and their occurrence across donors. To decide whether each TCR beta V gene segment behaved as functional or pseudogenic, an earlier analysis of some 570 of the donors relied on high-throughput TCR beta sequencing. Donor age, sex, ethnicity and CMV serostatus were collected together with the repertoire data. A later genetic analysis used genome-wide SNP genotypes for about 60% of the roughly 670 donors, treating that subset as a discovery cohort. Every repertoire in the discovery cohort had been generated on one and the same sequencing platform. Class I and class II HLA loci were covered by the typing at four-digit resolution. Typing coverage differed by locus: A, B, C, DRB1 and DQB1 were typed in about 620-640 donors, DQA1 in about 550, DPA1 in roughly 590, and DPB1 in 450 to 480. Several DR-DQ haplotypes were handled as single units for association and clustering because linkage in the cohort was strong. Among about 400 genotyped donors of the cohort, an average of roughly 230,000 unique TCR beta nucleotide sequences was sequenced per donor, of which 15% to 20% were non-productive.

Libraries were made using the immunoSEQ multiplex PCR assay. For the multiplex PCR, a mixture combining 60 forward primers for TCR Vbeta segments and 13 reverse primers for TCR Jbeta segments was used. Amplification of the CDR3 region of rearranged TCR beta genes was performed with a multiplex PCR assay on genomic DNA. On the Illumina HiSeq System, the amplified TCR beta libraries were sequenced as 87-base-pair reads. In the original analysis: In a later analysis, 70 million to 95 million unique TCR beta chains were counted across the 500 to 850 repertoires, and roughly 11 million of these chains were shared by at least two donors. To remove PCR and sequencing errors, raw reads were error-corrected and collapsed into unique sequences using a nearest-neighbor algorithm that merged closely related sequences. CDR3 sequences were aligned to IMGT reference sequences to assign V, D and J gene segments. For a sequence to be retained, a match of at least six nucleotides was required to both a V gene segment and a J gene segment. Rearrangements were classified as productive when the CDR3 lacked stop codons and remained in frame with V and J, and all other rearrangements were classified as non-productive. Following IMGT convention, CDR3 was defined as the stretch from the second conserved V-encoded cysteine up to the conserved J-encoded phenylalanine. Sequences without an unambiguous match to a single V gene segment were excluded from the earlier analysis of 450 to 750 of the donors. In an earlier analysis of some 590 of the donors, a V segment was called functional when productive rearrangements were above 56.7%, and segregating when the standard deviation between donors exceeded 5%. To diagnose cytomegalovirus status from the catalog of TCR beta chain sequences, a statistical classification framework was built. V and J gene assignment, in a later analysis, came from comparing TCR nucleotide sequences with IMGT/GENE-DB human TR gene sequences. In a later analysis, CDR3 sequences and most-parsimonious VDJ recombination scenarios were assigned using the TCRdist pipeline. A later analysis defined each TCR beta chain by its CDR3 amino acid sequence plus V-gene family, and excluded reads lacking a unique V-gene family. To address suspected cross-contamination and a sequencing artifact, a later analysis removed approximately 600 highly shared, low-generation-probability nucleotide sequences. A later analysis calculated a clonal expansion index for each public chain from normalized within-repertoire ranks of inferred template counts. A later analysis computed generation probabilities with a VDJ recombination model fitted to out-of-frame rearrangements, and checked the results against IGoR. Hypergeometric tests were used in a later analysis to score TCR-TCR, TCR-HLA and TCR-CMV co-occurrence, with a repertoire-size bias correction applied to the TCR pairs. In a later analysis, false discovery rates were estimated by permuting HLA or CMV assignments 20 times. In a later analysis, co-occurring TCRs were grouped using DBSCAN, and TCRdist sequence similarity was added for clustering within HLA-allele-positive subsets. Repertoires with fewer than 30,000 or more than 120,000 public chains, plus five repertoires with anomalous nucleotide sharing, were excluded from co-occurrence clustering. TCRdb carries this immuneACCESS record with in-frame sequences only. Its versions omit some clonotypes, under half of them owing to an unresolved V gene in the studies checked, with the rest unexplained. D and trimming were read from the DNA, whereas the V and J calls and clone size are those reported in that table. The sample table shows approximately 140,000 clones, and around 66% are seen once. The ten most abundant clones make up over 5% of the sample.

The CDR3 sequence holds 12 residues, the cysteine and phenylalanine included. The retained sequence is limited to the CDR3, 36 bases, with the frame set at the first base. CDR1 and CDR2 were assigned from the germline V gene as SNHLY and FYNNEI. The V end loses 8 bases and the J end loses 7 bases, and a stretch of 12 bases separates them. This clone was found a few times. Which antigen it targets is not known. No clone much larger than this one lies a single base away; base qualities are absent. The cohort comprised 666 healthy bone marrow donors. At the time of sampling, every cohort member was nominally healthy, though immune exposures that went unrecorded were likely present. The donor tested CMV seronegative, placing the donor among the roughly 340 seronegative members of the cohort. Every donor gave a peripheral blood sample, and the peripheral blood mononuclear cells from that sample were used for TCR beta sequencing. Genomic DNA was extracted from the blood cell samples with the Qiagen DNeasy Blood Extraction Kit.

Summary of the overall study and its limitations: A later analysis found that TCR association rates varied across HLA loci, with DRB1 alleles showing the most associated TCRs and HLA-C alleles the fewest. The 87-base-pair reads could not distinguish some IMGT-functional V segments, including TRBV6-2 and TRBV6-3, so those segments were excluded. The study gave a list of some 150 TCR beta chains associated with cytomegalovirus. In a later analysis, most CMV-associated TCR beta chains were found to appear HLA-restricted, with HLA associations seemingly driven largely by CMV exposure. Linkage disequilibrium might explain the correlated functional status among segregating V segments, but an unknown experimental factor could not be ruled out. In a later analysis, several top co-occurrence clusters were reported to appear linked to parvovirus B19, influenza, CMV and Epstein-Barr virus. The only immune exposure information available for the cohort was CMV serostatus. Across donors, most TCR sequences were observed very rarely, whereas some public TCRs were present in many individuals. Presence/absence analyses assumed roughly uniform sequencing depth across donors, an assumption that may not hold. HLA typing was unavailable for some donors at each locus, so association tests used only the typed subset. Because counts were too low, around 17 rarely observed V segments, including chromosome 9 orphons, were left out of the earlier analysis of 500 to 750 of the donors. It was suggested by the authors that the approach could potentially be generalized to other disease states and immunological phenotypes. In vitro tests confirmed that a few of the cytomegalovirus-associated TCR beta chains recognize cytomegalovirus antigens. In a later genetic analysis, fewer N-insertions in productive TCRs were reported among donors in an Asian-associated ancestry cluster than the approximately 670-donor mean. In a later genetic analysis, a missense DCLRE1C variant was associated with V-gene and J-gene trimming of TCR beta chains, and the association was replicated in an independent cohort. A later analysis found that HLA-associated TCR beta chains were more clonally expanded and had lower generation probabilities than equally common non-associated chains. At a false discovery rate of 0.05, a later analysis linked approximately 18,000 TCR beta sequences to specific HLA alleles. An earlier analysis of approximately 600 of the donors showed that most TCR beta V segments appeared in productive rearrangements either about 90% or about 30% of the time, which broadly matched IMGT annotations. A further reported finding was that TCR beta sequences accurately predicted the HLA-A and HLA-B alleles for most subjects in the first cohort. When HLA alleles, especially DR and DQ, strongly co-occurred, TCR associations were difficult to assign to individual alleles. A cluster of highly shared sequence variants was judged likely to be a technical artifact of the sequencing pipeline. Only TCR beta chains were sequenced in this cohort, and the absence of alpha or paired-chain data limited detectable features. The classifier was reported to diagnose cytomegalovirus status with high specificity and sensitivity in both the original cohort and the validation cohort.

In this chain, TRBV2 is recombined with TRBJ2-1, and TRBD2 may be the D gene, going by 5 matching bases. Sequenced input: PBMCs. The TCR sequence derives from a woman aged 55-70 years in good health and CMV-seronegative. The bases read TGTGCCAGCGGGGAGACCCCTAATGAGCAGTTCTTC. Translated, it gives CASGETPNEQFF.